The source of this T cell receptor (beta chain) is a study of early T cells in non-severe SARS-CoV-2 infection. The germline gives CDR1 WSHSY, CDR2 SAAADI. The CDR3 has 14 residues. Trimming took 5 bases from V and 0 from J, leaving 8 bases between them. Researchers attached unique molecular identifiers to individual cDNA molecules. Using its own MiXCR run on the 5' RACE reads, TCRdb lists one record per CDR3 protein. The table lists tens of thousands of distinct CDR3 sequences, approximately 13% of them singletons. This clonotype was detected many times. The V call is TRBV10-2, the J call TRBJ1-3, with no clear D. The specimen was whole blood. The TCR was taken from an adult who was a healthcare worker with PCR-confirmed SARS-CoV-2 infection or an uninfected control (not recorded which). In DNA, the CDR3 is TGCGCCAGCAGTCCGGGGAACTCTGGAAACACCATATATTTT. Protein product: CASSPGNSGNTIYF.